One sample yielded the 10 T cell receptor delta chains listed below, sequenced in a study of gamma delta lymphoproliferative disorders and STAT genes. TCRdb re-processed the multiplex PCR reads via CATT. The sample lists about 1,500 delta-chain clones; roughly 2.9% were seen once. Sequencing used genomic DNA taken from PBMCs of patients and controls. Sequencing was carried out using blood. These TCRs come from a human donor in good health.

This clone is classed as large. Other DNA sequences from this sample encode an identical CDR3 as well. The gene calls are TRDV2 and TRDJ1; 12 bases fit TRDD3. V lost 3 bases, J lost 3 bases, and 16 bases stayed unmatched. There are 19 residues in the CDR3. Germline V CDR1 and CDR2: GEAIGNYY, EKD. CDR3 bases: TGTGCCTGTGACTCCTTACTGGGGGATACCTTTAGAGCTGCCGATAAACTCATCTTT. Translating gives CACDSLLGDTFRAADKLIF.

In this sample, this clone turned up a few times. The protein that TCRdb holds for this DNA derives from a much larger clone and differs from the translated DNA at residue 6, which likely indicates a read error; the protein shown here is translated from the DNA. The V call is TRDV1, the J call TRDJ1; TRDD3 is a possible D gene (5 bases). The CDR3 extends over 19 amino acids. Germline V gene data show CDR1 as TSWWSYY and CDR2 as QGS. V shed 3 bases and J shed 4 bases, with 27 bases lying between them. CDR3 residues: CALGERDSHVGMWHDKLIF. The CDR3 bases are TGTGCTCTTGGGGAGCGGGATTCACATGTAGGTATGTGGCACGATAAACTCATCTTT.

The J gene was reported as TRDJ1; the V gene went uncalled; the D call in the table, TRDD3, was not verified against the DNA. This CDR3 is built from 15 residues. CDR3 sequence (DNA): TGTGCCCGCCACGGCCTCTGGGGGATACCCGATAAACTCATCTTT. Encoded protein: CARHGLWGIPDKLIF.

This clone was seen a few times. This is likely an artifact of a read error, given a far larger clone one base away. Other DNA sequences in this sample translate to the same CDR3. The V call is TRDV1, the J call TRDJ1, with TRDD3 as a possible D gene (5 bases). Germline V CDR1 and CDR2: TSWWSYY, QGS. The CDR3 extends over 18 amino acids. The CDR3, as DNA: TGCGCTCTTGGGGAAGTTCTGTCCGGGACCGCTGACACCGATAAACTCATCTTT. Protein product: CALGEVLSGTADTDKLIF.

This clone is termed medium-sized (0.01 to 0.1%). The V and J genes are TRDV1 and TRDJ1; 8 bases are a match to TRDD3. V lost 0 bases and J lost 8; bases outside the gene matches: 26. The CDR3 runs to 21 residues. Germline lookup yields CDR1 TSWWSYY and CDR2 QGS. Here the CDR3 DNA reads TGTGCTCTTGGGGAACTCCCTCCCTCCATCCTCCTTGCGACTGGGGGTGGGAAACTCATCTTT. It yields the protein CALGELPPSILLATGGGKLIF.

On this clone: A far larger clone is a single base away, which makes a read error likely. In the same sample, other DNA sequences code for this CDR3. The V call is TRDV2, the J call TRDJ1; 9 nucleotides line up with TRDD3. The germline gives CDR1 GEAIGNYY, CDR2 EKD. Trimming took 5 bases from V and 6 from J; bases not matched to a gene: 36. The CDR3 loop spans 23 amino acids. The CDR3 protein is CACVPHTFPRTGGYISQKYKLIF. The CDR3 DNA reads TGTGCCTGTGTTCCCCACACCTTCCCCCGTACCGGGGGATACATTTCCCAAAAGTATAAACTCATCTTT.

As concerns this clone: A read error is the likely source, as a far larger clone sits one nucleotide away. Other DNA sequences in this specimen translate into the identical CDR3. The V gene is TRDV2, the J gene TRDJ3, with a weak D call TRDD3 (5 bases). The CDR3 contains 18 residues. Per the germline V gene, CDR1 is GEAIGNYY and CDR2 is EKD. This CDR3 is CACDTAEGGSWDTRQMFF. CDR3 bases: TGTGCCTGTGACACCGCTGAAGGAGGCTCCTGGGACACCCGACAAATGTTTTTC.

This clone was found a few times. The chain links TRDV1 to TRDJ4; the D call may be TRDD2 or TRDD3 (6 bases each). Deletions cut 2 bases from V and 0 bases from J, with 28 bases between. The germline gives CDR1 TSWWSYY, CDR2 QGS. The CDR3 loop spans 20 amino acids. The CDR3 coding sequence is TGTGCTCTTGGGGAAGGGTGGGATCCTCCTACCGTACTGGGAGCCAGACCCCTGATCTTT. This gives the protein CALGEGWDPPTVLGARPLIF.

As regards this clone: One base separates it from a far larger clone, so it is likely a read error. This sample also contains other DNA sequences that code for the same CDR3. DNA of the CDR3: TGTGCCCGGGGGGAAAAGCCAGCTTCCCCGCCCGTACTGGGGACATACACCGATAAACTCATCTTT. It specifies CARGEKPASPPVLGTYTDKLIF. The rearrangement joins TRDV3 to TRDJ1; 7 bases are a match to TRDD3. The CDR3 covers 22 residues. V dropped 5 bases and J dropped 0; count of bases not matched to a gene: 33. Germline-derived CDR1 and CDR2 are TVYSNPD and GDNSRS (reference sequence).

The sample holds a few counts of this clone. A far larger clone is only one base removed, so a read error is likely. The V call is TRDV2, the J call TRDJ3; 9 nucleotides match TRDD3. The CDR3 contains 24 residues. The junction had 21 bases not matched to a gene; V was cut back by 0 bases and J by 1 base. Germline-derived CDR1 and CDR2 are GEAIGNYY and EKD. CDR3 loop: CACDTLGLGVWGINQSWDTRQMFF. CDR3 sequence (DNA): TGTGCCTGTGACACCTTGGGTTTGGGCGTCTGGGGGATCAACCAGTCCTGGGACACCCGACAGATGTTTTTC.